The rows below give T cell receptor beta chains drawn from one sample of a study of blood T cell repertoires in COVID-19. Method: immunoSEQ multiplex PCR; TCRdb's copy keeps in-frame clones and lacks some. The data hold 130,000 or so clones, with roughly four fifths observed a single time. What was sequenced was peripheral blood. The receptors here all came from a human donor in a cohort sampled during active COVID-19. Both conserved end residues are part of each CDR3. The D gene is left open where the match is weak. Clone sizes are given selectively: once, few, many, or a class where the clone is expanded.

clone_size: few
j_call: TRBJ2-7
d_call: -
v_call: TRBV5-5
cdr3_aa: CASSLAPGDSYEQYF
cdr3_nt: TGTGCCAGCAGCTTGGCGCCAGGGGATTCCTACGAGCAGTACTTC

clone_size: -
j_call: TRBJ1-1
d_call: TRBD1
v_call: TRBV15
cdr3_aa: CATSRKTGGTNEAFF
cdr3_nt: TGTGCCACCAGCAGGAAGACAGGGGGAACAAATGAAGCTTTCTTT

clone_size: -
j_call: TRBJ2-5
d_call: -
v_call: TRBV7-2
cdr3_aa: CASSLGLGGGETQYF
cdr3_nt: TGTGCCAGCAGCTTGGGACTGGGGGGTGGAGAGACCCAGTACTTC

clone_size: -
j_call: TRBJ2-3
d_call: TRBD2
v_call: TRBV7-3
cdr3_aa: CASSQRVAGVGTDTQYF
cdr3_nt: TGTGCCAGCAGCCAAAGGGTAGCGGGAGTCGGCACAGATACGCAGTATTTT

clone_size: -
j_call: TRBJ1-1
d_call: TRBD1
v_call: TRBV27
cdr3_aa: CASSSWGQIITTEAFF
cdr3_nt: TGTGCCAGCAGTTCATGGGGACAGATCATAACGACTGAAGCTTTCTTT

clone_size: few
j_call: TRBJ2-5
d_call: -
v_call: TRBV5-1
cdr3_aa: CASSLAGTQETQYF
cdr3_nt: TGCGCCAGCAGCCTCGCCGGGACACAAGAGACCCAGTACTTC

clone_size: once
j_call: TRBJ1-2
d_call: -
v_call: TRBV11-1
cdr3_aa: CASSRGWTNYGYTF
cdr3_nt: TGTGCCAGCAGCCGGGGATGGACTAACTATGGCTACACCTTC

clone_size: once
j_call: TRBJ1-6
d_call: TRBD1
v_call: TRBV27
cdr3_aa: CASSTGTGVSPLHF
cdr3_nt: TGTGCCAGCAGTACTGGGACAGGGGTCTCACCCCTCCACTTT

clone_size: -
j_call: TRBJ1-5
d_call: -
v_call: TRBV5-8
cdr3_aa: CASSFRGSNQPQHF
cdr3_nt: TGTGCCAGCAGCTTTCGGGGGAGCAATCAGCCCCAGCATTTT

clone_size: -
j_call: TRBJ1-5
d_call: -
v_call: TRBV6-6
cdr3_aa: CASSYGWARQNQPQHF
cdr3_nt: TGTGCCAGCAGTTACGGGTGGGCACGGCAAAATCAGCCCCAGCATTTT

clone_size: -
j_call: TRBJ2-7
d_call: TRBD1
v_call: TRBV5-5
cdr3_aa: CASSLKFPQGAYEQYF
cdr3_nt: TGTGCCAGCAGCTTGAAGTTTCCGCAGGGGGCCTACGAGCAGTACTTC

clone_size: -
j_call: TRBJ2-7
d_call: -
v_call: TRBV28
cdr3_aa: CASSLMTAYEQYF
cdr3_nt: TGTGCCAGCAGTTTAATGACAGCCTACGAGCAGTACTTC

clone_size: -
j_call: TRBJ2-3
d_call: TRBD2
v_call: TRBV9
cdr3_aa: CASSVFAGGPLADTQYF
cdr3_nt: TGTGCCAGCAGCGTATTCGCGGGAGGGCCGTTGGCAGATACGCAGTATTTT

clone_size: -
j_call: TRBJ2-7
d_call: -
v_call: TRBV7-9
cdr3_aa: CASSSVYEQYF
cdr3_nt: TGTGCCAGCAGCTCAGTGTACGAGCAGTACTTC

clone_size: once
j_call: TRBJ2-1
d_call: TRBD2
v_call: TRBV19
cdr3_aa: CASSIPGLASVEQFF
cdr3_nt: TGTGCCAGTAGTATCCCTGGACTAGCGTCGGTTGAGCAGTTCTTC

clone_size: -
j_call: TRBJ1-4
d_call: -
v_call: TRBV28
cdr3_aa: CASRGVTNEKLFF
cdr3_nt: TGTGCCAGCAGAGGGGTAACTAATGAAAAACTGTTTTTT

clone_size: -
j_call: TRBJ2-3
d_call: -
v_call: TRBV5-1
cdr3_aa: CASSLRRAGLSADTQYF
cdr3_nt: TGCGCCAGCAGCTTGAGGAGGGCGGGCCTCAGCGCAGATACGCAGTATTTT

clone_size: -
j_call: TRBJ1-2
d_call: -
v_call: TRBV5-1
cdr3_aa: CASSLGRQSANYGYTF
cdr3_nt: TGCGCCAGCAGCTTGGGGAGGCAGTCAGCTAACTATGGCTACACCTTC

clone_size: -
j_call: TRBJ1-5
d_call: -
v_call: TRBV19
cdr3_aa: CASSMWAPSNQPQHF
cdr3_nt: TGTGCCAGTAGTATGTGGGCTCCCAGCAATCAGCCCCAGCATTTT

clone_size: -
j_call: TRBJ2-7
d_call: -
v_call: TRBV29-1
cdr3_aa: CSVGQFSSYEQYF
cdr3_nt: TGCAGCGTTGGACAGTTTAGCTCCTACGAGCAGTACTTC

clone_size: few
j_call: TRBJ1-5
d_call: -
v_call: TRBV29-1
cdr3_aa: CSVARTGQPQHF
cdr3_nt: TGCAGCGTGGCACGTACGGGTCAGCCCCAGCATTTT

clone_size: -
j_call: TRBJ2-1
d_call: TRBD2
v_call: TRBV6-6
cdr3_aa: CASSSSGAYNEQFF
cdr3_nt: TGTGCCAGCAGTTCTAGCGGGGCCTACAATGAGCAGTTCTTC

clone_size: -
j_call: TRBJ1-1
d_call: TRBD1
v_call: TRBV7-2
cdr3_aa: CASGQGLNTEAFF
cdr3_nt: TGTGCCTCCGGACAGGGGCTGAACACTGAAGCTTTCTTT

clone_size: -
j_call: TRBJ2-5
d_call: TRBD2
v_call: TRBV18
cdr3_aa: CASSPSSGGETQYF
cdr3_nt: TGTGCCAGCTCACCATCTTCGGGGGGTGAGACCCAGTACTTC

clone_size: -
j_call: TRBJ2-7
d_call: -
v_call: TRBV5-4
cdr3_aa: CASSPRDEQYF
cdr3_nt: TGTGCCAGCAGCCCCCGGGACGAGCAGTACTTC

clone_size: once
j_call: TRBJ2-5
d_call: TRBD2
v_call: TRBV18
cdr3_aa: CASSTEREGLQETQYF
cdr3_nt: TGTGCCAGCTCGACGGAGCGGGAGGGCCTCCAAGAGACCCAGTACTTC

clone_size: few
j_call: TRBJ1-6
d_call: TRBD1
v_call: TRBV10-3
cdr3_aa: CATADRDSPNSPLHF
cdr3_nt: TGTGCCACCGCCGACCGGGACAGCCCGAATTCACCCCTCCACTTT

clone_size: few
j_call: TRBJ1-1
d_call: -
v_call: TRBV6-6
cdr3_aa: CASRQGGENTEAFF
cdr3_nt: TGTGCCAGCAGACAGGGTGGAGAGAACACTGAAGCTTTCTTT

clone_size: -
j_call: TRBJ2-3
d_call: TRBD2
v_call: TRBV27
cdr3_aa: CASSRSGSTDTQYF
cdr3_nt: TGTGCCAGCAGCCGTAGCGGGAGCACAGATACGCAGTATTTT

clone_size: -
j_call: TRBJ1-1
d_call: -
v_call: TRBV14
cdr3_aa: CASSTRRSLSEAFF
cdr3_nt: TGTGCCAGCAGCACCCGCCGAAGCCTGTCAGAAGCTTTCTTT

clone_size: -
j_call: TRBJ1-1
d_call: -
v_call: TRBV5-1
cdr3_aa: CASSLQPNRATNTEAFF
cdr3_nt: TGCGCCAGCAGCTTACAACCGAACAGGGCGACGAACACTGAAGCTTTCTTT

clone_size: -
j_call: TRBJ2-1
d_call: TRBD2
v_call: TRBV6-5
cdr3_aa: CASSLLAGLYNEQFF
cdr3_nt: TGTGCCAGCAGCCTACTAGCGGGGCTCTACAATGAGCAGTTCTTC

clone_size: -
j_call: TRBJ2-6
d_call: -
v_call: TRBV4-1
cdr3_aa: CASRLTASGANVLTF
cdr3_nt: TGCGCCAGCAGGCTGACAGCCTCTGGGGCCAACGTCCTGACTTTC

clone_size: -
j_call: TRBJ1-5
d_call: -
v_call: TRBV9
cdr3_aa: CASSAQGQLRQPQHF
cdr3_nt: TGTGCCAGCAGCGCCCAGGGTCAGCTACGTCAGCCCCAGCATTTT

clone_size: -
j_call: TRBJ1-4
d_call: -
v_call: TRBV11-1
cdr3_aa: CASSLLGAANEKLFF
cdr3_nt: TGTGCCAGCAGCTTATTGGGGGCAGCTAATGAAAAACTGTTTTTT

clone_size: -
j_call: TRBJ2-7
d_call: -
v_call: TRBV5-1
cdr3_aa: CASSLTTGPSSYEQYF
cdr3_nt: TGCGCCAGCAGCTTAACTACAGGGCCTAGCTCCTACGAGCAGTACTTC

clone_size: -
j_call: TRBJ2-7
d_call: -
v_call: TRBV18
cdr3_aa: CASSPQQRGGMGEQYF
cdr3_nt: TGTGCCAGCTCACCACAGCAGAGGGGCGGGATGGGCGAGCAGTACTTC

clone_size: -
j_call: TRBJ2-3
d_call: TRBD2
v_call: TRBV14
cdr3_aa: CASSQVIAGAGTDTQYF
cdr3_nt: TGTGCCAGCAGCCAAGTGATAGCGGGAGCCGGCACAGATACGCAGTATTTT

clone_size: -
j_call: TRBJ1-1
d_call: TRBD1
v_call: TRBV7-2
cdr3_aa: CASSLVAGGNTEAFF
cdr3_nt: TGTGCCAGCAGCTTAGTGGCAGGGGGGAACACTGAAGCTTTCTTT

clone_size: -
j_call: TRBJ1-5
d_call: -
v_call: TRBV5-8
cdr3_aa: CASSYDRSNQPQHF
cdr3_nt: TGTGCCAGCAGCTATGACAGGAGCAATCAGCCCCAGCATTTT

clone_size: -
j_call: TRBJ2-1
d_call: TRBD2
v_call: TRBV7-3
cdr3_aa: CASSFGASGSEEQFF
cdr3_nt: TGTGCCAGCAGTTTCGGGGCTAGCGGGAGCGAGGAGCAGTTCTTC

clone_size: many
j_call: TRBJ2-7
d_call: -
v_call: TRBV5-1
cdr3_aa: CASSFGGDHEQYF
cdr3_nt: TGCGCCAGCAGCTTCGGGGGTGACCACGAGCAGTACTTC

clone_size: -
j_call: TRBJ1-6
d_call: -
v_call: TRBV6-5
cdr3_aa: CASSPRGGTGSPLHF
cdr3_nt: TGTGCCAGCAGTCCGCGTGGGGGGACTGGGTCACCCCTCCACTTT

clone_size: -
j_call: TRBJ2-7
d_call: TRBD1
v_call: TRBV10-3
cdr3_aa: CAVGGGQGYEQYF
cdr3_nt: TGTGCCGTGGGTGGAGGACAGGGCTACGAGCAGTACTTC

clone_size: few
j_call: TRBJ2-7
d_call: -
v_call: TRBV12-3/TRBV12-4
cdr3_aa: CASSFESVEQYF
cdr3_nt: TGTGCCAGCAGTTTTGAAAGCGTCGAGCAGTACTTC

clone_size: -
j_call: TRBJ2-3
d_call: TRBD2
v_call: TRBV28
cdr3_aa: CASRLAGVRDTQYF
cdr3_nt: TGTGCCAGCAGGCTAGCGGGAGTCAGAGATACGCAGTATTTT

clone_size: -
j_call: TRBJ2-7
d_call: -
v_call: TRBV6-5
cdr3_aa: CASMLPPYRRYEQYF
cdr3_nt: TGTGCCTCCATGCTACCACCCTACCGCCGTTACGAGCAGTACTTC

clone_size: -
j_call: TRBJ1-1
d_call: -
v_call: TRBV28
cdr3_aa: CASSLSGRNTEAFF
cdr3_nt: TGTGCCAGCAGTTTATCAGGCCGGAACACTGAAGCTTTCTTT

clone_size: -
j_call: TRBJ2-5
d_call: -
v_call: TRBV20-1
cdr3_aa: CSAGQLETQYF
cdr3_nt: TGCAGTGCGGGGCAGCTTGAGACCCAGTACTTC

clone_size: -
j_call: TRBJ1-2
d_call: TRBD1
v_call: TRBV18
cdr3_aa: CASSPGLVQGMTDGYTF
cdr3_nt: TGTGCCAGCTCACCGGGGCTTGTACAGGGGATGACGGATGGCTACACCTTC

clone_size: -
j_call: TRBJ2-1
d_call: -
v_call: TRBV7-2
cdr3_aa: CASSLGTVTYNEQFF
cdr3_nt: TGTGCCAGCAGCTTAGGGACAGTAACCTACAATGAGCAGTTCTTC